Reported below is one T cell receptor beta chain. This sample was included in a study of shared T cell receptors in the human thymus. Clones were sequenced by immunoSEQ multiplex PCR, and TCRdb holds only the in-frame ones, with some missing. In the table there are over 650,000 clones, about 90% of which are singletons. The CDR3 consists of 16 residues. The germline gives CDR1 SGHDN, CDR2 FVKESK. Trimming shortened V by 5 bases and J by 4 bases, and 20 bases separated the two germline ends. These sequences were also reported in another study, on human thymus T cells.

This receptor was obtained from a boy under three years old with a congenital heart defect. The specimen sequenced was thymocytes. This sequence joins TRBV14 and TRBJ1-1; maybe TRBD1 (6 bases). CDR3 loop: CASSTDRGPSPTEAFF. CDR3 coding DNA: TGTGCCAGCAGCACGGACAGAGGACCATCCCCCACTGAAGCTTTCTTT.